The sample holds a few counts of the clone carrying this TCR beta chain. The sample is drawn from a study of cytomegalovirus exposure and HLA in healthy donors. PCR amplification relied on 60 Vbeta primers (plus 13 Jbeta primers). The data were produced by immunoSEQ multiplex PCR, yet TCRdb's version contains in-frame clones alone and is incomplete. The sample lists roughly 200,000 clones, around three quarters seen once, with roughly 14% in the top ten. The CDR3 runs 13 residues. Germline V lookup: CDR1 PRHDT, CDR2 FYEKMQ (reference sequence). V lost 8 bases to trimming and J lost 3 bases; unmatched junction nucleotides: 7.

The clonotype originates from a woman aged 25 to 39 in good health and CMV-seropositive. The chain uses TRBV13 and TRBJ2-7, with 7 bases lining up with TRBD2. Sequenced: PBMCs. CDR3 bases: TGTGCCAGCGGTCAGCGGGGATACTACGAGCAGTACTTC. It specifies CASGQRGYYEQYF.